Below, 25 T cell receptor beta chains from the same sample are listed, as sequenced in a study of shared clonotypes between healthy human individuals (TCRdb year 2020). CD8 naive samples consisted of CD45RO-negative cells that were positively selected for CCR7, yielding a CD45RA+CCR7+ population without TemRA cells. Preparation of the library involved the immunoSEQ multiplex PCR assay. TCRdb retrieved this table from immuneACCESS and kept in-frame rearrangements only. Not all clones are present; in checked studies, unresolved V genes account for under half, and no reason is known for the remainder. This sample gives around 2,000,000 clones in total; just under 95% of them show up just once. 0.95% to 1.5% of the sample rests with the top ten. Sequencing was carried out using naive CD8+ T cells sorted from blood. What the cell subset or site label conveys for this sample: CD45RA+CCR7+. These TCRs come from a young man in good health.

This chain joins TRBV27 and TRBJ2-3; 12 positions agree with TRBD2. This CDR3 comprises 16 residues. Germline CDR1 MNHEY, CDR2 SMNVEV (reference sequence). The J segment lost 5 bases and the V segment lost 2 bases, leaving 5 bases of the junction unmatched. The CDR3 is CASSLPTSGRIDTQYF. CDR3 bases: TGTGCCAGCAGTTTACCCACTAGCGGGAGGATAGATACGCAGTATTTT.

Note on this clone: Other DNA sequences within the sample encode an identical CDR3. The rearrangement uses TRBV5-4 and TRBJ1-4; unclear D gene. The CDR3 runs to 14 residues. The germline CDR1 and CDR2 sequences are SGHNT and YYREEE (reference sequence). The ends were cut back, 0 bases at V and 5 bases at J, with 8 bases in the middle. In DNA form, the CDR3 reads TGTGCCAGCAGCTTGGACCTAGGAAATGAAAAACTGTTTTTT. Protein product: CASSLDLGNEKLFF.

This chain links TRBV9 with TRBJ1-1; no firm D call. The V end was cut by 5 bases, the J end by 5 bases, with 10 bases between. Germline CDR1 and CDR2: SGDLS and YYNGEE. CDR3 length: 12 residues. The CDR3 nucleotides read TGTGCCAGCAGTAAGTCGGGGACTGAAGCTTTCTTT. This gives the protein CASSKSGTEAFF.

This clone was counted a single time. V is TRBV7-9 and J is TRBJ2-1; D call uncertain. CDR1 is SEHNR, CDR2 FQNEAQ, per germline (reference sequence). The CDR3 runs 14 residues. V gave up 2 bases and J gave up 1 base, with 6 bases separating them. The CDR3 region is CASSLLESYNEQFF. The CDR3 region has the DNA TGTGCCAGCAGCTTATTAGAGTCCTACAATGAGCAGTTCTTC.

This clone was seen only once. The rearrangement uses TRBV2 and TRBJ2-7; 8 nucleotides line up with TRBD1. V dropped 5 bases and J dropped 9; count of bases not matched to a gene: 21. Per germline, CDR1 SNHLY and CDR2 FYNNEI. This CDR3 contains 17 residues. Here the CDR3 DNA reads TGTGCCAGCAGTAATTTAAAGTGGGGGACAGGATACTCTGGGCAGTACTTC. Translation: CASSNLKWGTGYSGQYF.

This chain connects TRBV10-3 to TRBJ2-7; D call uncertain. V was shortened by 6 bases and J by 1 base, with 10 bases between the two germline ends. The CDR3 has 13 residues. Germline CDR1 reads ENHRY; CDR2 reads SYGVKD. The CDR3 bases are TGTGCCATCAGGGACGGCCGATCCTACGAGCAGTACTTC. Translation gives CAIRDGRSYEQYF.

The chain links TRBV7-9 to TRBJ2-3, with a weak D call TRBD1 (6 bases). The V and J ends lost 9 bases and 1 base respectively, with 20 bases between them. CDR3 length equals 16 residues. Germline V CDR1 and CDR2: SEHNR, FQNEAQ (reference sequence). The CDR3 spells CASPPNRDKRTDTQYF. CDR3 in DNA: TGTGCCAGTCCTCCAAACCGGGACAAGCGCACAGATACGCAGTATTTT.

The chain uses TRBV19 and TRBJ2-5; no firm D call. This CDR3 comprises 12 residues. V shed 3 bases and J shed 4 bases, with 6 bases lying between them. Germline V gives CDR1 LNHDA, CDR2 SQIVND (reference sequence). In DNA, the CDR3 is TGTGCCAGTAGTATGTTGGGAGAGACCCAGTACTTC. It translates to CASSMLGETQYF.

The V call is TRBV30, the J call TRBJ2-5; 10 bases fit TRBD2. With 3 bases clipped from V and 5 bases from J, the junction kept 15 bases outside the gene matches. Germline lookup yields CDR1 GTSNPN and CDR2 SVGIG (reference sequence). The CDR3 totals 17 residues. As DNA, the CDR3 is TGTGCCTGGAGAGCGCTAGCGGGAGCGTATCAGTGGGAGACCCAGTACTTC. Amino acids: CAWRALAGAYQWETQYF.

The chain couples TRBV21-1 to TRBJ2-1; TRBD1, the table's D call, was not compared with the DNA. TRBV21-1 is a pseudogene locus. The CDR3 totals 19 residues. The CDR3 loop is CASSENDRAEGALYNEQFF. The CDR3 region has the DNA TGTGCCAGCAGCGAAAATGACCGCGCGGAGGGGGCCTTATACAATGAGCAGTTCTTC.

The chain employs TRBV23-1 and TRBJ1-3; the D gene is possibly TRBD1 (5 bases). TRBV23-1 has ORF status, its function being uncertain. V gave up 0 bases and J gave up 3 bases, with 9 bases separating them. This CDR3 has 15 amino acids. CDR3 in amino acids: CASSQSGGVGNTIYF. The DNA of the CDR3 is TGCGCCAGCAGTCAATCGGGGGGAGTTGGAAACACCATATATTTT.

In its sample, this clone was seen once. This chain uses TRBV7-2 with TRBJ1-2, with D unresolved. V was cut by 1 base and J by 3 bases, with 6 bases left in between. Looked up from germline, CDR1 is SGHTA and CDR2 is FQGNSA. There are 13 residues in the CDR3. The CDR3 DNA reads as TGTGCCAGCAGCTTAGGTGGGGACTATGGCTACACCTTC. This translates into CASSLGGDYGYTF.

V gene TRBV5-4 combines with J gene TRBJ2-2; D gene uncertain. V was cut by 0 bases and J by 6 bases, with 9 bases left in between. This CDR3 has 14 amino acids. Germline V lookup: CDR1 SGHNT, CDR2 YYREEE (reference sequence). The CDR3 bases are TGTGCCAGCAGCTTGGAGAGTGTCGCCGGGGAGCTGTTTTTT. The encoded protein is CASSLESVAGELFF.

The CDR3 nucleotides read TGCGCCAGCGAAGGGGACACCGGGGAGCTGTTTTTT. Protein: CASEGDTGELFF. The V and J genes are TRBV10-2 and TRBJ2-2, with D tentatively TRBD1 (5 bases). The CDR3 extends over 12 amino acids. Trimming pared 8 bases from V and 3 bases from J, leaving 7 bases between. Germline V gene sequence: CDR1 WSHSY, CDR2 SAAADI.

The rearrangement joins TRBV7-9 to TRBJ1-6; TRBD1 aligns across 10 bases. This CDR3 region has 17 residues. Germline V gene data show CDR1 as SEHNR and CDR2 as FQNEAQ (reference sequence). V shed 5 bases, J shed 3 bases, and the junction held 7 bases outside the gene matches. DNA of the CDR3: TGTGCCAGCAGCCCACCGGGACAGGGGTTCTATAATTCACCCCTCCACTTT. Translation: CASSPPGQGFYNSPLHF.

The V and J genes are TRBV19 and TRBJ2-7; D is unclear. CDR3 length equals 14 residues. Trimming took off 7 bases at V and 0 bases at J, with 13 bases between the two ends. Germline CDR1 reads LNHDA; CDR2 reads SQIVND (reference sequence). This CDR3 is CASKAVSTSYEQYF. CDR3 nucleotide sequence: TGTGCCAGTAAAGCCGTAAGTACCTCCTACGAGCAGTACTTC. Drawing the rest from reference TRBV19 and TRBJ2-7, the complete variable domain is DGGITQSPKYLFRKEGQNVTLSCEQNLNHDAMYWYRQDPGQGLRLIYYSQIVNDFQKGDIAEGYSVSREKKESFPLTVTSAQKNPTAFYLCASKAVSTSYEQYFGPGTRLTVT.

The chain employs TRBV18 and TRBJ2-3; TRBD2 matches 9 bases. Per the germline V gene, CDR1 is KGHSH and CDR2 is LQKENI. There are 14 residues in the CDR3. V gave up 4 bases and J gave up 5 bases; unmatched junction bases: 4. The CDR3 DNA sequence: TGTGCCAGCTCACATATAGCGGGAGAAGATACGCAGTATTTT. As protein: CASSHIAGEDTQYF. Drawing the rest from reference TRBV18 and TRBJ2-3, the complete variable domain is NAGVMQNPRHLVRRRGQEARLRCSPMKGHSHVYWYRQLPEEGLKFMVYLQKENIIDESGMPKERFSAEFPKEGPSILRIQQVVRGDSAAYFCASSHIAGEDTQYFGPGTRLTVL.

This chain connects TRBV5-8 to TRBJ1-1, with unresolved D. The CDR3 runs to 13 residues. Trimming shortened V by 3 bases and J by 3 bases, and 9 bases separated the two germline ends. Germline V gene lookup returns CDR1 SGHTS and CDR2 YDEGEE. The CDR3 bases are TGTGCCAGCAGCTCGGATGTGGACACTGAAGCTTTCTTT. It encodes CASSSDVDTEAFF. The whole variable domain, filled in from reference TRBV5-8 and TRBJ1-1, reads EAGVTQSPTHLIKTRGQQATLRCSPISGHTSVYWYQQALGLGLQFLLWYDEGEERNRGNFPPRFSGRQFPNYSSELNVNALELEDSALYLCASSSDVDTEAFFGQGTRLTVV.

The chain combines TRBV5-1 with TRBJ1-2; TRBD1 aligns across 9 bases. There are 15 residues in the CDR3. CDR1 and CDR2 (germline): SGHRS, YFSETQ. Trimming cost V 3 bases and J 6 bases; bases outside gene matches: 9. CDR3 nucleotide sequence: TGCGCCAGCAGCTCGGACAGGGGCTTCCGGGATGGCTACACCTTC. This sequence encodes CASSSDRGFRDGYTF.

This sequence joins TRBV6-1 and TRBJ2-1; 7 bases agree with TRBD2. The CDR3 has 14 amino acids. The trim removed 8 bases at V and 4 bases at J, leaving 8 bases unmatched. CDR1 MNHNS and CDR2 SASEGT come from the germline V gene. Written as DNA, the CDR3 is TGTGCCAGCGCTGCTGCGGGACTATACAATGAGCAGTTCTTC. Amino acids: CASAAAGLYNEQFF.

CDR3 DNA sequence: TGTGCCAGTAGTAGATATCTCGGCGGGAACACTGAAGCTTTCTTT. Translated, it gives CASSRYLGGNTEAFF. The chain uses TRBV19 and TRBJ1-1; no firm D call. Germline CDR1 and CDR2: LNHDA and SQIVND (reference sequence). CDR3 length: 15 residues. The V and J ends lost 4 bases and 1 base respectively, with 13 bases between them.

J is TRBJ2-7 and V is TRBV5-1, with 7 bases that match TRBD1. Unmatched junction bases numbered 11, after V lost 2 bases and J lost 3 bases. Per germline, CDR1 SGHRS and CDR2 YFSETQ. The CDR3 is 16 amino acids. In DNA form, the CDR3 reads TGCGCCAGCAGCTTCCTCCCAGTACAGGGGATCTACGAGCAGTACTTC. Encoded protein: CASSFLPVQGIYEQYF.

Regarding this clone: The same CDR3 arises from other DNA sequences in this sample as well. The chain couples TRBV7-8 to TRBJ2-7; 7 bases fit TRBD2. Unmatched junction bases numbered 4, after V lost 5 bases and J lost 0 bases. The V gene's germline CDR1 is SGHVS and CDR2 FQNEAQ. CDR3 length: 14 residues. The CDR3 here is CASSPPGGSYEQYF. CDR3 in DNA: TGTGCCAGCAGCCCCCCGGGGGGCTCCTACGAGCAGTACTTC.

The rearrangement joins TRBV7-9 to TRBJ2-4, with TRBD1 identical over 7 bases. The CDR3 is 14 residues long. The germline CDR1 and CDR2 sequences are SEHNR and FQNEAQ (reference sequence). After removal of 5 bases from V and 6 bases from J, the junction contained 7 bases not matched to a gene. The CDR3 here is CASSRDSGGNIQYF. CDR3 bases: TGTGCCAGCAGCCGAGACTCAGGGGGAAACATTCAGTACTTC.

The rearrangement links TRBV30 to TRBJ2-2; 8 bases are a match to TRBD1. This CDR3 region has 14 residues. V was pared by 7 bases and J by 5 bases, with 9 bases of the junction left unmatched. Germline CDR1 and CDR2: GTSNPN and SVGIG (reference sequence). This CDR3 is CALRTGFETGELFF. The CDR3 DNA follows: TGTGCCTTACGGACAGGGTTTGAAACCGGGGAGCTGTTTTTT.